This passage covers 13 T cell receptor beta chains from one sample sequenced in a study of neurological immune-mediated disorders. TCRdb reanalysed the 5' RACE reads using MiXCR and keeps one entry per CDR3 protein. The sample holds more than 45,000 distinct CDR3 sequences, around 3.5% seen once. The sample was PBMCs. The source of these receptors is a woman between 25 and 40 years old with multiple sclerosis.

The table lists this clonotype with many counts. V gene TRBV7-9 combines with J gene TRBJ1-4; the match to TRBD1 covers 7 bases. Germline V gene sequence: CDR1 SEHNR, CDR2 FQNEAQ (reference sequence). V shed 3 bases, J shed 8 bases, and the junction held 3 bases outside the gene matches. This CDR3 is 13 amino acids long. This chain's CDR3 is CASSFQGGEKLFF. The CDR3 coding sequence is TGTGCCAGCAGCTTTCAGGGGGGCGAAAAACTGTTTTTT.

This clonotype showed up many times. The chain links TRBV5-1 to TRBJ2-7; TRBD2 is a possible D gene (5 bases). Per germline, CDR1 SGHRS and CDR2 YFSETQ. The CDR3 sequence is 13 residues long. With 4 bases removed from V and 4 bases from J, the gap between germline ends came to 12 bases. The CDR3 loop is CASSKGGLYEQYF. The DNA of the CDR3 is TGCGCCAGCAGCAAAGGCGGGCTGTACGAGCAGTACTTC. Supplemented by reference TRBV5-1 and TRBJ2-7, the full variable domain reads KAGVTQTPRYLIKTRGQQVTLSCSPISGHRSVSWYQQTPGQGLQFLFEYFSETQRNKGNFPGRFSGRQFSNSRSEMNVSTLELGDSALYLCASSKGGLYEQYFGPGTRLTVT.

There are many counts of this clonotype. As DNA, the CDR3 is TGCAGTGCTAGAGATCCAGCTAGCTTCACCAAAAACATTCAGTACTTC. This codes for CSARDPASFTKNIQYF. The V and J genes are TRBV20-1 and TRBJ2-4, with D tentatively TRBD2 (5 bases). CDR1 is DFQATT and CDR2 is SNEGSKA in the germline V gene (reference sequence). With 0 bases removed from V and 2 bases from J, the gap between germline ends came to 14 bases. This CDR3 is built from 16 residues.

In its sample, this clonotype was seen many times. V and J are TRBV30 and TRBJ1-6, with 9 bases fitting TRBD1. With 2 bases clipped from V and 8 bases from J, the junction kept 4 bases outside the gene matches. Per germline, CDR1 GTSNPN and CDR2 SVGIG (reference sequence). The CDR3 is made up of 14 amino acids. The CDR3 DNA sequence: TGTGCCTGGAGTCCGGACAGGGGCCATTCACCCCTCCACTTT. Translating it yields CAWSPDRGHSPLHF.

This clonotype was recorded at least ten times. The chain recombines TRBV5-1 with TRBJ2-2; TRBD1 matches 7 bases. V lost 0 bases to trimming and J lost 0 bases; unmatched junction nucleotides: 5. From germline, CDR1 is SGHRS and CDR2 YFSETQ. The CDR3 contains 17 residues. CDR3 coding DNA: TGCGCCAGCAGCTTGGTGAGGACAGGTTCGAACACCGGGGAGCTGTTTTTT. Translation gives CASSLVRTGSNTGELFF.

In this sample, this clonotype turned up many times. The chain is built from TRBV11-2 and TRBJ2-5; D tentatively fits TRBD1 or TRBD2 (5 bases each). In germline, CDR1 is SGHAT, CDR2 FQNNGV. V shed 1 base and J shed 4 bases, with 16 bases lying between them. This CDR3 region has 16 residues. CDR3 nucleotides: TGTGCCAGCAGCTTAGGTGATTCCAGGGCGGGAGAGACCCAGTACTTC. Residues: CASSLGDSRAGETQYF.

This clonotype was recorded at least ten times. V is TRBV20-1 and J is TRBJ2-4; a possible D gene is TRBD1 (5 bases). This CDR3 is 15 amino acids long. Per the germline V gene, CDR1 is DFQATT and CDR2 is SNEGSKA (reference sequence). V gave up 3 bases and J gave up 1 base, with 13 bases separating them. CDR3 coding DNA: TGCAGTGCTAGGTCAGGGAAAGGGGCCAAAAACATTCAGTACTTC. This codes for CSARSGKGAKNIQYF.

This clonotype was counted many times. The V gene is TRBV28, the J gene TRBJ2-1; a possible D gene is TRBD2 (6 bases). V was clipped by 6 bases and J by 7 bases, with 16 bases between them. Germline CDR1 is MDHEN and CDR2 is SYDVKM. The CDR3 covers 14 residues. The CDR3, as DNA: TGTGCCAGCAGCACCTACGCGGGGCGGAATGAGCAGTTCTTC. It encodes CASSTYAGRNEQFF.

This clonotype was seen many times. This sequence joins TRBV6-5 and TRBJ1-2; D perhaps matches TRBD1 (5 bases). The CDR3 is 14 amino acids. V lost 6 bases and J lost 5, with 16 bases in between. The V gene's germline CDR1 is MNHEY and CDR2 SVGAGI. The CDR3 sequence is CASSSREGLYGYTF. In nucleotides, the CDR3 is TGTGCCAGCAGCTCGCGGGAGGGGCTATATGGCTACACCTTC.

This clonotype appeared many times. The chain is built from TRBV20-1 and TRBJ2-3; a possible D gene is TRBD1 (5 bases). Trimming took off 0 bases at V and 4 bases at J, with 14 bases between the two ends. The CDR3 runs to 15 residues. CDR1 DFQATT and CDR2 SNEGSKA come from the germline V gene (reference sequence). This chain's CDR3 is CSARDPYTGPDTQYF. The CDR3 DNA reads as TGCAGTGCTAGAGATCCCTACACAGGCCCAGATACGCAGTATTTT.

This clonotype turned up a few times. The V and J genes are TRBV7-8 and TRBJ2-3; TRBD1 aligns across 8 bases. The CDR3 is made up of 15 amino acids. The J segment lost 2 bases and the V segment lost 2 bases, leaving 3 bases of the junction unmatched. In germline, CDR1 is SGHVS, CDR2 FQNEAQ. The CDR3 region has the DNA TGTGCCAGCAGCTTACCAGGGGGCTCCACAGATACGCAGTATTTT. Its translation is CASSLPGGSTDTQYF.

This clonotype was counted ten times or more. The V gene is TRBV11-2, the J gene TRBJ2-3, with D perhaps matching TRBD2 (6 bases). The ends were cut back, 3 bases at V and 0 bases at J, with 19 bases in the middle. CDR3 length: 18 residues. The germline CDR1 and CDR2 sequences are SGHAT and FQNNGV. CDR3 bases: TGTGCCAGCAGCTTTAAAATCTCTAGCGTATCTAGCACAGATACGCAGTATTTT. Its translation is CASSFKISSVSSTDTQYF.

This clonotype was counted ten times or more. The chain couples TRBV29-1 to TRBJ2-1; the D is unclear. Germline V CDR1 and CDR2: SQVTM, ANQGSEA. The ends were cut back, 1 base at V and 5 bases at J, with 9 bases in the middle. The length of the CDR3 is 13 residues. This chain's CDR3 is CSVEALINNEQFF. In DNA, the CDR3 is TGCAGCGTTGAAGCCCTCATAAACAATGAGCAGTTCTTC.